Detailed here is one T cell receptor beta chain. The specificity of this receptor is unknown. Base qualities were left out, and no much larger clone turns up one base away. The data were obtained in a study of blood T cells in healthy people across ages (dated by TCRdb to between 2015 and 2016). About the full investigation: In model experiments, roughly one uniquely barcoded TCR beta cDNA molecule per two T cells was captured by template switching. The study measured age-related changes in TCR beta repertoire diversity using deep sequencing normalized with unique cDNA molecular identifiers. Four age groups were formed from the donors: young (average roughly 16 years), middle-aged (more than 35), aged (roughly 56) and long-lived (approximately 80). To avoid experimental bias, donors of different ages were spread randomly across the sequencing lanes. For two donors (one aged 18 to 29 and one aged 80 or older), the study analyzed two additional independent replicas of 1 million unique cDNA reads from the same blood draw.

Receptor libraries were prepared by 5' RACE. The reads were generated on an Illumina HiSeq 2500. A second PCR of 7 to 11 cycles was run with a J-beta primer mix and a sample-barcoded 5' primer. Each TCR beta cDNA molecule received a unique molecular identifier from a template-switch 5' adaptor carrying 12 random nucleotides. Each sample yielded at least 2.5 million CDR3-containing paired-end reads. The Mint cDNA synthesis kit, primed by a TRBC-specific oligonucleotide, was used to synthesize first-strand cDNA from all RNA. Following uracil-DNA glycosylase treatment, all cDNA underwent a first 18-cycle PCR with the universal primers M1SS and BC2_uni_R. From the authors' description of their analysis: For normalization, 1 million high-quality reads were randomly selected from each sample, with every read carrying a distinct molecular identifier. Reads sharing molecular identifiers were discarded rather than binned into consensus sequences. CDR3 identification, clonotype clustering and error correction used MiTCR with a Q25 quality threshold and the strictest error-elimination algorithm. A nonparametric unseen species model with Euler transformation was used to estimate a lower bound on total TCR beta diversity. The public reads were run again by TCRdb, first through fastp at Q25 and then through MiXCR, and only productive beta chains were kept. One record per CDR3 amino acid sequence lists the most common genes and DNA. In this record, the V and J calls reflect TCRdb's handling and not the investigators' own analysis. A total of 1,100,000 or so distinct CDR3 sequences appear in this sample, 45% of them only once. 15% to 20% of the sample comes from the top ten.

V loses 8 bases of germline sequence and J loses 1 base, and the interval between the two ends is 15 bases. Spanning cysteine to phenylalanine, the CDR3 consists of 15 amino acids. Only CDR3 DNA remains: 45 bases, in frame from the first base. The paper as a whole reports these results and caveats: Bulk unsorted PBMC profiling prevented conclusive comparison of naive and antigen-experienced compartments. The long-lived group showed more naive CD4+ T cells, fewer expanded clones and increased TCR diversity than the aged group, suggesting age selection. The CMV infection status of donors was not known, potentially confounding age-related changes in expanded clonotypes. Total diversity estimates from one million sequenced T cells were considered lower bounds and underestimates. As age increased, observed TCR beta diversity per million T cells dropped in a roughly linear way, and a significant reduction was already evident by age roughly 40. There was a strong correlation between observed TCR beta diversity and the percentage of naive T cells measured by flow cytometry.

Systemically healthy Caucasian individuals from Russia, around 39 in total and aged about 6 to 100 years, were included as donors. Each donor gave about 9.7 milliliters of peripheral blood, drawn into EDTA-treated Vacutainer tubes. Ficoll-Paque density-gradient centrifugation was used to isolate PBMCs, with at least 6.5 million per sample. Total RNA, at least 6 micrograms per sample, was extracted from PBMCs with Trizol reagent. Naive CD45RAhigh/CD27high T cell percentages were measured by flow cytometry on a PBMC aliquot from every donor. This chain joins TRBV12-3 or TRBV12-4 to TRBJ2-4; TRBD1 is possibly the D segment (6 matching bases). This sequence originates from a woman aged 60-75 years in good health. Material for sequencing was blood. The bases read TGTGCCAGCGGCCAGGGGATCGGGGCCAAAAACATTCAGTACTTC. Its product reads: CASGQGIGAKNIQYF.